These 23 T cell receptor beta chains share one sample of origin, sequenced in a study of blood T cell repertoires in COVID-19. Data came from immunoSEQ multiplex PCR; TCRdb stores just in-frame clones and leaves some out. The data contain under 350,000 clones, around nine tenths of them seen just once; the ten biggest clones take up 1.5% to 2%. The sequenced material came from peripheral blood. These receptor sequences come from a woman in her 30s with COVID-19, enrolled during active disease.

The V call is TRBV11-2, the J call TRBJ2-7, with 8 bases aligning to TRBD1. V shed 2 bases, J shed 5 bases, and the junction held 2 bases outside the gene matches. The CDR3 covers 13 residues. Germline assignment: CDR1 SGHAT and CDR2 FQNNGV. CDR3 loop: CASSLYRGDEQYF. The CDR3 DNA reads TGTGCCAGCAGCTTATACAGGGGGGACGAGCAGTACTTC.

The chain couples TRBV16 to TRBJ1-1; a weak D match, TRBD1 (5 bases). This CDR3 has 13 residues. Germline V gene lookup returns CDR1 KGHSY and CDR2 FQNENV. V was cut by 4 bases and J by 2 bases, with 8 bases left in between. The CDR3, as DNA: TGTGCCAGCAGCCTGACAGTCAACACTGAAGCTTTCTTT. Translating gives CASSLTVNTEAFF.

J is TRBJ2-5 and V is TRBV7-9, with D hard to call. Germline lookup yields CDR1 SEHNR and CDR2 FQNEAQ (reference sequence). The germline V and J ends were trimmed by 2 bases and 5 bases, with 9 bases remaining between them. The CDR3 contains 13 residues. For the CDR3, the DNA is TGTGCCAGCAGCTTATCGCTGGAGGAGACCCAGTACTTC. As protein: CASSLSLEETQYF.

This clone was found once. This sequence joins TRBV25-1 and TRBJ1-4; no clear D. From germline, CDR1 is MGHDK and CDR2 SYGVNS. CDR3 length equals 15 residues. V was clipped by 5 bases and J by 4 bases, with 14 bases between them. The CDR3 region is CASSLLSDFNEKLFF. CDR3 coding DNA: TGTGCCAGCAGTCTACTCAGCGATTTTAATGAAAAACTGTTTTTT.

This clone was seen only once. The chain carries TRBV19 and TRBJ2-1; D call uncertain. Deletions cut 1 base from V and 8 bases from J, with 12 bases between. The germline gives CDR1 LNHDA, CDR2 SQIVND (reference sequence). This CDR3 contains 14 residues. CDR3 DNA: TGTGCCAGTAGTATAGGTGGGCCGCGTTATGAGCAGTTCTTC. Translated, it gives CASSIGGPRYEQFF.

The V gene is TRBV5-4, the J gene TRBJ1-1; D remains ambiguous. Germline V CDR1 and CDR2: SGHNT, YYREEE (reference sequence). V was trimmed by 1 base and J by 7 bases, leaving 8 bases between them. There are 12 residues in the CDR3. CDR3 nucleotides: TGTGCCAGCAGCTTGTTTGGCAGTGAAGCTTTCTTT. This sequence encodes CASSLFGSEAFF. The whole variable domain, remainder taken from reference TRBV5-4 and TRBJ1-1, is ETGVTQSPTHLIKTRGQQVTLRCSSQSGHNTVSWYQQALGQGPQFIFQYYREEENGRGNFPPRFSGLQFPNYSSELNVNALELDDSALYLCASSLFGSEAFFGQGTRLTVV.

The chain couples TRBV19 to TRBJ2-1; TRBD2 matches at 10 bases. The CDR3 has 17 amino acids. V trimming: 7 bases; J trimming: 0 bases; junction bases outside the gene matches: 9. Germline values: CDR1 LNHDA, CDR2 SQIVND (reference sequence). The CDR3 coding sequence is TGTGCCAGTAAAGACCTTAGCGGGGGGAGCTCCTACAATGAGCAGTTCTTC. Translating gives CASKDLSGGSSYNEQFF.

The chain couples TRBV19 to TRBJ1-2; no clear D. V shed 7 bases and J shed 5 bases, with 20 bases lying between them. This CDR3 contains 15 residues. CDR1 and CDR2 from the germline V gene are LNHDA and SQIVND (reference sequence). For the CDR3, the DNA is TGTGCCAGTATGGGTGAACTGCGGCCTCGGTATGGCTACACCTTC. Amino acid sequence: CASMGELRPRYGYTF.

The genes are TRBV21-1 and TRBJ2-7; the D call of TRBD1 is as the table states it, not checked on the DNA. TRBV21-1 has pseudogene status. The CDR3 contains 15 residues. Written as DNA, the CDR3 is TGTGCCAGCAGCAAATGGGGACAGGGCCCCTACGAGCAGTACGTC. Its protein is CASSKWGQGPYEQYV.

The V and J genes are TRBV2 and TRBJ1-5, with TRBD1 matching over 7 bases. This CDR3 region has 15 residues. The germline V gene has CDR1 SNHLY and CDR2 FYNNEI. After removal of 1 base from V and 7 bases from J, the junction contained 7 bases not matched to a gene. The CDR3 DNA reads TGTGCCAGCAGTGAAGAGGGGGCGAGGGGACAGCCCCAGCATTTT. Translated, it gives CASSEEGARGQPQHF.

This chain uses TRBV6-5 with TRBJ2-1; 10 bases fit TRBD2. Trimming removed 8 bases from V and 4 bases from J; junction bases left unmatched: 8. Looked up from germline, CDR1 is MNHEY and CDR2 is SVGAGI. The CDR3 runs 15 residues. The CDR3 here is CASEKSGGAYNEQFF. DNA of the CDR3: TGTGCCAGCGAGAAGAGCGGGGGGGCTTACAATGAGCAGTTCTTC.

The chain joins TRBV5-5 to TRBJ2-1, with 8 bases matching TRBD2. The CDR3 runs 15 residues. Trimming took 5 bases from V and 8 from J; bases not matched to a gene: 12. Germline CDR1 and CDR2: SGHKS and YYEKEE (reference sequence). The CDR3 nucleotides are TGTGCCAGCAGGGAAGTTACCGGGACTAGTTATGAGCAGTTCTTC. Amino acids: CASREVTGTSYEQFF.

This rearrangement joins TRBV7-9 to TRBJ2-7; D ambiguous. The germline gives CDR1 SEHNR, CDR2 FQNEAQ (reference sequence). Trimming took 5 bases from V and 0 from J, leaving 8 bases between them. The CDR3 sequence is 13 residues long. For the CDR3, the DNA is TGTGCCAGCAGCCCCCCAAACTCCTACGAGCAGTACTTC. Its translation: CASSPPNSYEQYF.

The chain uses TRBV6-6 and TRBJ1-5; possible D gene TRBD1, 6 bases. The V gene's germline CDR1 is MNHNY and CDR2 SVGAGI (reference sequence). V dropped 1 base and J dropped 4 bases, with 14 bases sitting between them. CDR3 length: 16 amino acids. The DNA of the CDR3 is TGTGCCAGCAGTTACTACCCCGGACAGCCTAATCAGCCCCAGCATTTT. This encodes CASSYYPGQPNQPQHF.

The table lists this clone with a count of one. V usage is TRBV19 and J usage is TRBJ2-3; TRBD2 aligns across 16 bases. Germline V lookup: CDR1 LNHDA, CDR2 SQIVND (reference sequence). The CDR3 contains 18 residues. V shed 5 bases, J shed 4 bases, and the junction held 9 bases outside the gene matches. The CDR3 bases are TGTGCCAGTAGTTTGAGGTTGGGGACTAGCGGGGGGGCAGATACGCAGTATTTT. Translation: CASSLRLGTSGGADTQYF.

This rearrangement joins TRBV15 to TRBJ1-1; 9 bases match TRBD1. CDR1 is LNHNV, CDR2 YYDKDF, per germline (reference sequence). The CDR3 loop spans 16 amino acids. J was trimmed by 4 bases and V by 1 base; bases with no gene match: 7. The CDR3 DNA reads as TGTGCCACCAGCAGAGCCCCGGGACAGGGAGGCACTGAAGCTTTCTTT. This encodes CATSRAPGQGGTEAFF.

The V gene is TRBV6-1, the J gene TRBJ2-3; maybe TRBD1 (5 bases). V lost 3 bases and J lost 6, with 10 bases in between. The germline V gene has CDR1 MNHNS and CDR2 SASEGT. The CDR3 has 13 amino acids. In nucleotides, the CDR3 is TGTGCCAGCAGTGACCAGGGTGGTGATACGCAGTATTTT. Translating it yields CASSDQGGDTQYF.

This clone has a count of ten or more. The chain couples TRBV6-1 to TRBJ2-3; D is unclear. CDR1 and CDR2 from the germline V gene are MNHNS and SASEGT. The CDR3 consists of 17 residues. V was shortened by 0 bases and J by 0 bases, with 13 bases between the two germline ends. The CDR3: CASSEAHAGRSTDTQYF. The CDR3 DNA reads TGTGCCAGCAGTGAAGCGCACGCAGGCCGAAGCACAGATACGCAGTATTTT.

The genes are TRBV2 and TRBJ1-4; no reliable D call. The length of the CDR3 is 14 residues. From germline, CDR1 is SNHLY and CDR2 FYNNEI. The V and J ends lost 6 bases and 4 bases respectively, with 12 bases between them. Here the CDR3 DNA reads TGTGCCAGCAGGGAGGCGGTCCTTAATGAAAAACTGTTTTTT. It encodes CASREAVLNEKLFF.

The rearrangement links TRBV28 to TRBJ2-3; TRBD2 agrees at 12 bases. CDR3 length equals 15 residues. Per the germline V gene, CDR1 is MDHEN and CDR2 is SYDVKM. Unmatched junction bases numbered 2, after V lost 3 bases and J lost 4 bases. In nucleotides, the CDR3 is TGTGCCAGCAGTTTTCTAGCGGGGGGGCCAGATACGCAGTATTTT. Encoded protein: CASSFLAGGPDTQYF.

The V gene is TRBV29-1, the J gene TRBJ1-1; the D gene is possibly TRBD1 (6 bases). V was trimmed by 4 bases and J by 1 base, leaving 13 bases between them. Germline V gene lookup returns CDR1 SQVTM and CDR2 ANQGSEA. This CDR3 is 14 amino acids long. The CDR3: CSVAPSGENTEAFF. DNA of the CDR3: TGCAGCGTTGCCCCCTCAGGGGAGAACACTGAAGCTTTCTTT.

V gene TRBV5-4 combines with J gene TRBJ1-6; D is perhaps TRBD1 (5 bases). Trimming removed 6 bases from V and 0 bases from J, with 16 bases in between. Germline V gives CDR1 SGHNT, CDR2 YYREEE (reference sequence). The CDR3 runs 17 residues. CDR3 DNA sequence: TGTGCCAGCACCGACGAGGAGGGGAGCTCCTATAATTCACCCCTCCACTTT. It yields the protein CASTDEEGSSYNSPLHF.

This clone showed up just a few times. This chain links TRBV4-2 with TRBJ2-3, with no clear D. The CDR3 has 14 residues. V lost 3 bases, J lost 0 bases, and 7 bases lay in between. The germline gives CDR1 LGHNA, CDR2 YNFKEQ. CDR3: CASSQQLSTDTQYF. Written as DNA, the CDR3 is TGTGCCAGCAGCCAGCAACTAAGCACAGATACGCAGTATTTT.